Below are 27 T cell receptor beta chains sequenced from a single sample in a study of blood T cells in healthy people across ages. Primers used in a second PCR of roughly 6 to 11 cycles were a sample-barcoded 5' primer and a J-beta primer mix. Each CDR3 protein is one row after TCRdb ran MiXCR on the 5' RACE reads. The table lists roughly 560,000 distinct CDR3 sequences, nearly 25% of them singletons. These data are also associated with another study on T cells of mothers and their children.

Sequenced sample: blood. These receptors were obtained from a boy between 10 and 17 years old in good health.

As concerns this clonotype: Sequence at one end of the junction differs from germline and may be a read error. The chain couples TRBV7-3 to TRBJ2-3; TRBD2 matches 11 bases. The germline CDR1 and CDR2 sequences are SGHTA and FQGTGA. The CDR3 is 16 residues long. DNA for the CDR3: TGTGCCAGCAGCATAACTAGCGGGGGCTCCACAGATACGCAGTATTTT. As protein: CASSITSGGSTDTQYF.

The chain carries TRBV7-2 and TRBJ2-5, with 9 positions matching TRBD2. The J call may be mistaken, given a closer DNA end match to TRBJ2-1. The CDR3 is made up of 17 amino acids. In germline, CDR1 is SGHTA, CDR2 FQGNSA. The CDR3 loop reads CASRALGGSGRYNEQFF. The CDR3 region has the DNA TGTGCCAGCAGGGCACTCGGGGGAAGCGGGAGGTACAATGAGCAGTTCTTC.

V gene TRBV24-1 combines with J gene TRBJ2-5; no firm D call. Trimming removed 0 bases from V and 3 bases from J, with 7 bases in between. The CDR3 has 14 amino acids. Germline values: CDR1 KGHDR, CDR2 SFDVKD. This CDR3 is CATSDLNPEETQYF. The CDR3 DNA reads TGTGCCACCAGTGATTTGAATCCCGAAGAGACCCAGTACTTC.

This sequence joins TRBV2 and TRBJ1-2, with 7 bases that match TRBD1. The germline V gene encodes CDR1 SNHLY and CDR2 FYNNEI. CDR3 length: 12 amino acids. After removal of 4 bases from V and 8 bases from J, the junction contained 4 bases not matched to a gene. The CDR3 DNA follows: TGTGCCAGCAGTGCGACAGGGAAAGGCTACACCTTC. This translates into CASSATGKGYTF.

The V call is TRBV12-3 or TRBV12-4, the J call TRBJ1-2; D call uncertain. The CDR3 is made up of 11 amino acids. V was trimmed by 11 bases and J by 4 bases, leaving 11 bases between them. The CDR3 spells CAASGSYGYTF. CDR3 nucleotide sequence: TGTGCCGCTTCGGGGAGCTATGGCTACACCTTC.

This clonotype was observed a few times. The rearrangement links TRBV21-1 to TRBJ2-4; TRBD2, the D gene given by the table, was not confirmed from the DNA. TRBV21-1 is classified as a pseudogene. The CDR3 sequence is 17 residues long. CDR3 in amino acids: CASSKTRLGDTKNIQYF. In nucleotides, the CDR3 is TGTGCCAGCAGCAAAACACGACTAGGGGACACCAAAAACATTCAGTACTTC.

The chain combines TRBV6-5 with TRBJ1-6; 9 bases are a match to TRBD1. CDR1 is MNHEY and CDR2 is SVGAGI in the germline V gene. With V trimmed by 6 bases and J by 5 bases, 8 bases remained unmatched. This CDR3 contains 16 residues. This chain's CDR3 is CASSYTGTGNNSPLHF. CDR3 nucleotide sequence: TGTGCCAGCAGCTATACCGGGACAGGGAATAATTCACCCCTCCACTTT.

In its sample, this clonotype was seen a few times. The chain carries TRBV20-1 and TRBJ1-6; possibly TRBD1 for D (6 bases). This CDR3 region has 13 residues. Germline CDR1 DFQATT, CDR2 SNEGSKA (reference sequence). The germline V and J ends were trimmed by 5 bases and 10 bases, with 15 bases remaining between them. This chain's CDR3 is CSAPGGTNSPLHF. The CDR3 DNA reads as TGCAGTGCTCCTGGCGGGACAAACTCACCCCTCCACTTT.

This clonotype has ten or more counts. The chain employs TRBV27 and TRBJ1-1; D is perhaps TRBD1 (6 bases). V dropped 2 bases and J dropped 0 bases, with 13 bases sitting between them. The CDR3 has 16 amino acids. Germline V gene sequence: CDR1 MNHEY, CDR2 SMNVEV (reference sequence). Here the CDR3 reads CASSLRGTHLNTEAFF. Here the CDR3 DNA reads TGTGCCAGCAGTTTAAGGGGGACACATTTGAACACTGAAGCTTTCTTT.

In this sample, this clonotype turned up a few times. The chain links TRBV29-1 to TRBJ2-5; TRBD2 might be the D (6 bases). CDR1 is SQVTM, CDR2 ANQGSEA, per germline. Trimming cost V 5 bases and J 2 bases, with 12 bases left between them. There are 13 residues in the CDR3. The CDR3 loop is CSVLFGGQETQYF. CDR3 DNA sequence: TGCAGCGTTCTATTTGGGGGGCAAGAGACCCAGTACTTC.

V and J are TRBV7-8 and TRBJ1-3; no clear D gene. This CDR3 has 13 residues. Germline CDR1 reads SGHVS; CDR2 reads FQNEAQ. V lost 5 bases, J lost 7 bases, and 12 bases lay in between. The CDR3 region is CASSPILWNTIYF. The CDR3 coding sequence is TGTGCCAGCAGCCCCATCTTGTGGAACACCATATATTTT.

The table lists this clonotype with a few counts. CDR3 sequence: CASSEWSVDNEQFF. DNA for the CDR3: TGTGCCAGCAGTGAGTGGTCCGTCGACAATGAGCAGTTCTTC. The genes are TRBV6-1 and TRBJ2-1; D gene uncertain. The CDR3 totals 14 residues. Germline V CDR1 and CDR2: MNHNS, SASEGT. Between the trimmed V and J ends, which lost 3 bases and 5 bases, there was a span of 11 bases.

The chain carries TRBV5-4 and TRBJ2-7; 11 bases match TRBD2. J was trimmed by 5 bases and V by 3 bases; bases with no gene match: 7. Germline V gene sequence: CDR1 SGHNT, CDR2 YYREEE (reference sequence). The CDR3 sequence is 15 residues long. CDR3 DNA: TGTGCCAGCAGCTATAGCGGGGGGGCCGTAGACGAGCAGTACTTC. It yields the protein CASSYSGGAVDEQYF.

The chain links TRBV6-6 to TRBJ1-3; 7 bases align to TRBD1. V dropped 7 bases and J dropped 4; count of bases not matched to a gene: 13. Germline CDR1 is MNHNY and CDR2 is SVGAGI (reference sequence). This CDR3 spans 16 amino acids. CDR3 bases: TGTGCCAGCACCCGAACGACAGGGTCTCCAGGAAACACCATATATTTT. Its translation: CASTRTTGSPGNTIYF.

The chain combines TRBV20-1 with TRBJ2-5, with D possibly called TRBD1 or TRBD2 (6 bases each). This CDR3 region has 14 residues. Trimming shortened V by 3 bases and J by 11 bases, and 22 bases separated the two germline ends. CDR1 DFQATT and CDR2 SNEGSKA come from the germline V gene (reference sequence). In nucleotides, the CDR3 is TGCAGTGCTAGCCCTAATACAGGGCAACGGGAGCAGTACTTC. This encodes CSASPNTGQREQYF.

The chain carries TRBV29-1 and TRBJ1-1; D not certain. There are 14 residues in the CDR3. The ends were cut back, 3 bases at V and 3 bases at J, with 14 bases in the middle. The germline gives CDR1 SQVTM, CDR2 ANQGSEA. This chain's CDR3 is CSVDSVRSYTEAFF. The CDR3 DNA reads TGCAGCGTTGATTCTGTCAGGTCTTACACTGAAGCTTTCTTT.

This clonotype was counted a few times. CDR3 sequence reads: CASSPSGGGADTQYF. CDR3 coding DNA: TGTGCCAGTAGTCCATCGGGGGGGGGCGCAGATACGCAGTATTTT. The V gene is TRBV19, the J gene TRBJ2-3; 8 bases line up with TRBD2. This CDR3 region has 15 residues. Looked up from germline, CDR1 is LNHDA and CDR2 is SQIVND (reference sequence). V dropped 5 bases and J dropped 4; count of bases not matched to a gene: 8.

V usage is TRBV5-6 and J usage is TRBJ1-2, with D hard to call. The ends were cut back, 4 bases at V and 0 bases at J, with 19 bases in the middle. CDR1 and CDR2 (germline): SGHDT, YYEEEE. The CDR3 has 17 amino acids. In DNA, the CDR3 is TGTGCCAGCAGCGGGTTAGGAGGGAAGACGGCTAACTATGGCTACACCTTC. Its protein is CASSGLGGKTANYGYTF. The variable domain in full, with the rest retrieved from reference TRBV5-6 and TRBJ1-2, is DAGVTQSPTHLIKTRGQQVTLRCSPKSGHDTVSWYQQALGQGPQFIFQYYEEEERQRGNFPDRFSGHQFPNYSSELNVNALLLGDSALYLCASSGLGGKTANYGYTFGSGTRLTVV.

This clonotype has just a few counts. This sequence joins TRBV7-2 and TRBJ2-5, with TRBD1 matching 8 bases. The better agreement between TRBJ2-1 and the DNA end casts doubt on the J call. The CDR3 runs to 16 residues. Germline-derived CDR1 and CDR2 are SGHTA and FQGNSA. CDR3 sequence: CASSLVPTGGRNEQFF. The CDR3 bases are TGTGCCAGCAGCTTAGTTCCTACAGGGGGTAGGAATGAGCAGTTCTTC.

The sample holds many counts of this clonotype. The J gene is TRBJ1-1, the V gene TRBV28, with 10 bases fitting TRBD1. The ends lost 3 bases at V and 5 bases at J; junction bases unmatched: 6. Germline CDR1 reads MDHEN; CDR2 reads SYDVKM. The CDR3 has 15 amino acids. The CDR3 sequence is CASSLGQGFRTEAFF. In nucleotides, the CDR3 is TGTGCCAGCAGTTTGGGACAGGGGTTCCGAACTGAAGCTTTCTTT.

This clonotype was recorded a few times. V gene TRBV4-3 combines with J gene TRBJ2-2; the D gene could be TRBD1 or TRBD2 (5 bases each). In germline, CDR1 is LGHNA, CDR2 YSLEER. The CDR3 loop spans 15 amino acids. V was clipped by 0 bases and J by 5 bases, with 10 bases between them. Here the CDR3 reads CASSQDLWGTGELFF. CDR3 bases: TGCGCCAGCAGCCAAGACCTCTGGGGGACCGGGGAGCTGTTTTTT.

The table lists this clonotype with a few counts. The genes are TRBV9 and TRBJ1-2; 8 bases line up with TRBD1. This CDR3 has 15 residues. Per the germline V gene, CDR1 is SGDLS and CDR2 is YYNGEE. Trimming took 4 bases from V and 4 from J; bases not matched to a gene: 9. CDR3 loop: CASSPTTGDFYGYTF. CDR3 nucleotide sequence: TGTGCCAGCAGCCCGACGACAGGGGACTTCTATGGCTACACCTTC.

A note on this clonotype: The germline gene is not matched at one end of the junction; a read error may be the cause. The chain recombines TRBV20-1 with TRBJ2-5, with 9 positions matching TRBD2. The CDR3 has 15 amino acids. Germline V gene sequence: CDR1 DFQATT, CDR2 SNEGSKA (reference sequence). The CDR3 here is CSAGSGVDSGRVPFF. For the CDR3, the DNA is TGCAGTGCCGGCAGCGGGGTGGATAGCGGGAGAGTTCCGTTCTTC.

This clonotype was seen more than once but under ten times. Germline is not matched at one junction end, which may reflect a read error. The rearrangement uses TRBV20-1 and TRBJ2-5; no clear D. Germline CDR1 DFQATT, CDR2 SNEGSKA (reference sequence). CDR3 size: 14 residues. CDR3 DNA sequence: TGCAGTGCTAGAGAGGTCCCAAGCGCCTACGAGCAGCACTTC. Translating it yields CSAREVPSAYEQHF.

The chain joins TRBV20-1 to TRBJ2-3, with D possibly being TRBD2 (5 bases). The CDR3 consists of 15 residues. V was shortened by 2 bases and J by 1 base, with 13 bases between the two germline ends. Germline CDR1 DFQATT, CDR2 SNEGSKA (reference sequence). In DNA, the CDR3 is TGCAGTGCTAGATCTCCTAGCAAGGGCACAGATACGCAGTATTTT. Translated, it gives CSARSPSKGTDTQYF.

The chain employs TRBV20-1 and TRBJ2-7, with D possibly matching TRBD2 (5 bases). The CDR3 is 13 residues long. V lost 6 bases and J 3 bases, leaving 15 bases between the germline ends. Germline V gene lookup returns CDR1 DFQATT and CDR2 SNEGSKA (reference sequence). The DNA of the CDR3 is TGCAGTGCCCCAGCCAGCGGCGACTACGAGCAGTACTTC. It codes for CSAPASGDYEQYF.

The chain employs TRBV20-1 and TRBJ2-6; no clear D gene. The germline V gene encodes CDR1 DFQATT and CDR2 SNEGSKA (reference sequence). V shed 3 bases and J shed 1 base, with 10 bases lying between them. CDR3 size: 15 residues. The CDR3 DNA follows: TGCAGTGCTAGTTCAGGACGGTCTGGGGCCAACGTCCTGACTTTC. This codes for CSASSGRSGANVLTF.